Listed below are T cell receptor beta chains from one sample, sequenced in a study of OX40 agonist ivuxolimab in advanced cancers. Clones were read by immunoSEQ multiplex PCR, and TCRdb kept only the in-frame ones, dropping some. This table has 35,000 to 40,000 clones, 70% to 90% appearing once. This specimen consisted of CD4+ or CD8+ T cells sorted from blood, obtained in a trial of the OX40 agonist ivuxolimab. These receptors were collected from an adult with an advanced solid tumor such as melanoma, head and neck, liver or kidney cancer. Each CDR3 is given with its conserved first and last residue.

TRBJ1-1 TRBV4-3 15 CASSQLSGTATEAFF
TRBJ2-1 TRBV7-8 15 CASSLATSGVNEQFF
TRBJ2-7 TRBV28 10 CASGGYEQYF
TRBJ1-6 TRBV19 13 CATRLTDVTPLHF
TRBJ1-3 TRBV28 16 CASKGTGYLSGNTIYF
TRBJ1-6 TRBV5-4 16 CASSRIPDRDDSPLHF
TRBJ2-3 TRBV5-6 14 CASSFGLAADTQYF
TRBJ1-5 TRBV30 13 CACSRVPNQPQHF
TRBJ1-1 TRBV2 14 CASWPGTVRTEAFF
TRBJ1-6 TRBV11-1 14 CASSHAGNNSPLHF
TRBJ1-1 TRBV7-9 13 CASSLDAGAEAFF
TRBJ2-3 TRBV7-9 12 CASSYSTDTQYF
NA TRBV14 12 CASSQGTDEQYF
TRBJ1-6 TRBV4-3 14 CASSHRGGNSPLHF
TRBJ2-2 TRBV4-3 18 CASSQVYGQEMNTGELFF
TRBJ1-5 TRBV27 14 CASSLRTGNQPQHF
TRBJ2-3 TRBV6-5 11 CASRTSDTQYF
TRBJ2-3 TRBV5-1 16 CASSGAAGGLGDTQYF
TRBJ1-5 TRBV27 14 CASSFLGNNQPQHF
TRBJ2-3 TRBV9 13 CASSITSTDTQYF
TRBJ1-6 TRBV5-4 14 CASSWTGYNSPLHF
TRBJ2-7 TRBV7-9 14 CASSPTTRYHEQYF
TRBJ2-7 TRBV4-3 19 CASSQDFTGRAHGLYEQYF
TRBJ1-6 TRBV6-5 16 CASSYFTPWEHSPLHF
TRBJ2-7 TRBV30 14 CAWKTSDRTYEQYF
TRBJ1-2 TRBV9 18 CASSDSLRPGQINYGYTF
TRBJ1-4 TRBV6-6 15 CASSYERAYNEKLFF
TRBJ1-6 TRBV19 14 CASSESVFDSPLHF
TRBJ1-3 TRBV9 14 CASSVAGGGNTIYF
TRBJ1-1 TRBV30 13 CAWSASTRPEAFF
TRBJ2-3 TRBV30 12 CAWMPLADTQYF
TRBJ1-6 TRBV9 16 CASSAAGGGENSPLHF
TRBJ2-7 TRBV27 15 CASSPTQTGGGEQYF
TRBJ2-7 TRBV28 14 CASRNQGLFYEQYF
TRBJ2-2 TRBV5-8 14 CASSHQLNTGELFF
TRBJ1-4 TRBV7-6 14 CASSLDGSGGKLFF
TRBJ2-3 TRBV6-1 14 CASSEGADTDTQYF
TRBJ2-3 TRBV7-9 14 CASSLLADTDTQYF
TRBJ1-5 TRBV7-8 14 CASSPGFSNQPQHF
TRBJ2-5 TRBV27 15 CASSLSGGRWETQYF
TRBJ1-2 TRBV14 13 CASSQKGYYGYTF
TRBJ1-3 TRBV29-1 13 CSVVSPSGNTIYF
TRBJ2-5 TRBV7-2 15 CASSPLPGGRETQYF
TRBJ1-5 TRBV7-6 14 CASSLGGGSEPQHF
TRBJ1-2 TRBV6-1 11 CATARGDGYTF
TRBJ2-7 TRBV18 17 CASSPPWETGLSYEQYF
TRBJ1-1 TRBV6-1 15 CASSELQGVNTEAFF
TRBJ1-5 TRBV4-3 18 CASSQQAGTQYSNQPQHF
TRBJ1-1 TRBV15 13 CATSREGQGRAFF
TRBJ2-7 TRBV27 15 CASSYGTAGSYEQYF
TRBJ2-1 TRBV6-6 16 CASSQTGQASRREQFF
TRBJ1-2 TRBV6-5 13 CASSTGSTDGYTF
TRBJ2-4 TRBV10-3 16 CAISESGEPTKNIQYF
TRBJ2-7 TRBV6-6 13 CASSYSNWSEQYF
TRBJ1-1 TRBV5-1 14 CASSLPALNTEAFF
TRBJ2-3 TRBV28 15 CASIPDSPSTDTQYF
TRBJ2-1 TRBV19 14 CASSWGGAHNEQFF
TRBJ1-6 TRBV4-1 13 CASLGQGASPLHF
TRBJ1-5 TRBV2 19 CASSARPGTGDISNQPQHF
TRBJ2-1 TRBV15 13 CATSRGDGNEQFF